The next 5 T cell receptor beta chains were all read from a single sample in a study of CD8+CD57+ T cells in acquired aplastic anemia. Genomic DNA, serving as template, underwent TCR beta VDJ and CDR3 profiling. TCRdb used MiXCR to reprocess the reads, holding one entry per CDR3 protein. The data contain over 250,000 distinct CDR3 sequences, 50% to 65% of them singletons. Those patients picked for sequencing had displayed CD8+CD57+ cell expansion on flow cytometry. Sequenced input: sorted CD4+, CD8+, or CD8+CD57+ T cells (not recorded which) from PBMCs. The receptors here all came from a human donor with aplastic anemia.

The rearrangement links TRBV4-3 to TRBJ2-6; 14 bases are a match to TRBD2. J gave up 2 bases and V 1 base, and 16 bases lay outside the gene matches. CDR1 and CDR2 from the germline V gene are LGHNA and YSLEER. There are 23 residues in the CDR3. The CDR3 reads CASSQGVGTSGGRLTAGANVLTF. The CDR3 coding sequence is TGCGCCAGCAGCCAAGGGGTAGGGACTAGCGGGGGCCGACTAACCGCTGGGGCCAACGTCCTGACTTTC.

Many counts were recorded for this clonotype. The CDR3 region has the DNA TGTGCCAGCAGCTGGACCTTTAACCCCCCCACAGATACGCAGTATTTT. It yields the protein CASSWTFNPPTDTQYF. The V call is TRBV7-2, the J call TRBJ2-3; no firm D call. This CDR3 comprises 16 residues. Trimming cost V 4 bases and J 2 bases, with 16 bases left between them. Germline CDR1 and CDR2: SGHTA and FQGNSA.

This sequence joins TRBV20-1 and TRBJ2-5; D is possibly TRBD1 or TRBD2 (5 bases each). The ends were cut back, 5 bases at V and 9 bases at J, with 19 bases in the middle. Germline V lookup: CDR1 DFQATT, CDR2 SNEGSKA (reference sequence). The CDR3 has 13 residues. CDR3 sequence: CSAVRDRNQPQYF. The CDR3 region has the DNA TGCAGTGCTGTCCGGGACCGCAATCAGCCCCAGTACTTC.

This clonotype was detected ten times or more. The CDR3 coding sequence is TGTGCCACCAGCTCCCAGGACAGGCTGGGGAAAAACTATGGCTACACCTTC. Its protein product is CATSSQDRLGKNYGYTF. This sequence joins TRBV15 and TRBJ1-2; 7 bases fit TRBD1. The V segment lost 5 bases and the J segment 2 bases; nucleotides outside the gene matches: 14. The CDR3 spans 17 residues. Germline lookup yields CDR1 LNHNV and CDR2 YYDKDF (reference sequence).

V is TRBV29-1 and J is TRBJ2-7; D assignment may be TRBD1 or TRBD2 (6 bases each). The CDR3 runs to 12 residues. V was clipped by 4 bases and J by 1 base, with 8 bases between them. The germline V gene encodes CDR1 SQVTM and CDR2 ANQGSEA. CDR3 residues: CSVGGASYEQYF. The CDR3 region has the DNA TGCAGCGTTGGGGGGGCATCCTACGAGCAGTACTTC.